The rows below give T cell receptor beta chains drawn from one sample of a study of somatic mutations in cytotoxic T cells in rheumatoid arthritis. TCRdb's copy holds only in-frame clones and misses some; the assay was immunoSEQ multiplex PCR. Altogether around 16,000 clones are present, just under 80% being singletons, with the ten largest covering 15% to 20%. The specimen sequenced was CD8+ T cells sorted from blood. Receptor source: an adult with rheumatoid arthritis. Both conserved end residues are part of each CDR3. D genes are given only for firm matches. Part of the rows lack a size; the others show once, few, many or a class for expanded clones.

CDR3nt: TGCGCCAGCAGGCGGTACCCCACCGGCGGCACTGAAGCTTTCTTT
CDR3aa: CASRRYPTGGTEAFF
d_gene: NA
abundance: NA
j_gene: TRBJ1-1
v_gene: TRBV10-2

CDR3nt: TGTGCCAGTAGGAACGTGGGGACAGGGATTGAAAAACTGTTTTTT
CDR3aa: CASRNVGTGIEKLFF
d_gene: TRBD1
abundance: NA
j_gene: TRBJ1-4
v_gene: TRBV19

CDR3nt: TGTGCCAGCAGACTATCCGGCGCAGGCTACACCTTC
CDR3aa: CASRLSGAGYTF
d_gene: NA
abundance: once
j_gene: TRBJ1-2
v_gene: TRBV6-5

CDR3nt: TGTGCCAGCAGTACCCTGGGGGATACTAACTATGGCTACACCTTC
CDR3aa: CASSTLGDTNYGYTF
d_gene: NA
abundance: NA
j_gene: TRBJ1-2
v_gene: TRBV28

CDR3nt: TGTGCCAGCAGCTTCCTCGGGGGATCCGGGGAGCTGTTTTTT
CDR3aa: CASSFLGGSGELFF
d_gene: NA
abundance: NA
j_gene: TRBJ2-2
v_gene: TRBV7-6

CDR3nt: TGTGCCAGCTTATCGGACGGAAACTATGGCTACACCTTC
CDR3aa: CASLSDGNYGYTF
d_gene: NA
abundance: once
j_gene: TRBJ1-2
v_gene: TRBV18

CDR3nt: TGTGCCAGCAGTTTATTCGATTCAGATACGCAGTATTTT
CDR3aa: CASSLFDSDTQYF
d_gene: NA
abundance: NA
j_gene: TRBJ2-3
v_gene: TRBV27

CDR3nt: TGTGCCAGCAGTGAAGCGGGGGAGGGGACAGGGGTATCCGAGCAGTACTTC
CDR3aa: CASSEAGEGTGVSEQYF
d_gene: TRBD1
abundance: NA
j_gene: TRBJ2-7
v_gene: TRBV6-1

CDR3nt: TGTGCCAGCAGCCGGGGGACTACCAACACAGATACGCAGTATTTT
CDR3aa: CASSRGTTNTDTQYF
d_gene: TRBD2
abundance: NA
j_gene: TRBJ2-3
v_gene: TRBV11-2

CDR3nt: TGTGCCAGCAGTCAGGTAGGGGGCCTCTACGAGCAGTACTTC
CDR3aa: CASSQVGGLYEQYF
d_gene: TRBD1
abundance: NA
j_gene: TRBJ2-7
v_gene: TRBV27

CDR3nt: TGTGCCAGCAGTCCCGGAATTGACACTGAAGCTTTCTTT
CDR3aa: CASSPGIDTEAFF
d_gene: NA
abundance: once
j_gene: TRBJ1-1
v_gene: TRBV27

CDR3nt: TGTGCCAGCAGTCTGGGACAGCTTGAAGCTTTCTTT
CDR3aa: CASSLGQLEAFF
d_gene: TRBD1
abundance: NA
j_gene: TRBJ1-1
v_gene: TRBV6-5

CDR3nt: TGTGCCAGCAGCCAAAATCTCGGACAGGGGTTAGATCAGCCCCAGCATTTT
CDR3aa: CASSQNLGQGLDQPQHF
d_gene: TRBD1
abundance: NA
j_gene: TRBJ1-5
v_gene: TRBV5-4

CDR3nt: TGTGCCAGCAGGGGTTCCTACAATGAGCAGTTCTTC
CDR3aa: CASRGSYNEQFF
d_gene: NA
abundance: NA
j_gene: TRBJ2-1
v_gene: TRBV2

CDR3nt: NA
CDR3aa: CSVVDDFTLGMNTEAFF
d_gene: NA
abundance: NA
j_gene: TRBJ1-1
v_gene: TRBV29-1

CDR3nt: TGTGCCATCAGGGAAGGGAGTGGGGGGGATAGGGGTGAAGCTTTCTTT
CDR3aa: CAIREGSGGDRGEAFF
d_gene: NA
abundance: NA
j_gene: TRBJ1-1
v_gene: TRBV10-3

CDR3nt: TGTGCCAGCAGTTACGCTACGCTGCTTGGAAACACCATATATTTT
CDR3aa: CASSYATLLGNTIYF
d_gene: NA
abundance: NA
j_gene: TRBJ1-3
v_gene: TRBV6-6

CDR3nt: TGCGCCAGCAGCCAAAGAAGTACTAGCGGGGGTGTCCAAGAGACCCAGTACTTC
CDR3aa: CASSQRSTSGGVQETQYF
d_gene: TRBD2
abundance: NA
j_gene: TRBJ2-5
v_gene: TRBV4-1

CDR3nt: TGTGCCAGCAGTGATAGCGGGGTGACTAATGAAAAACTGTTTTTT
CDR3aa: CASSDSGVTNEKLFF
d_gene: NA
abundance: NA
j_gene: TRBJ1-4
v_gene: TRBV6-4

CDR3nt: TGTGCCAGCAGCGCCCTAAACAATGAGCAGTTCTTC
CDR3aa: CASSALNNEQFF
d_gene: NA
abundance: few
j_gene: TRBJ2-1
v_gene: TRBV9

CDR3nt: TGTGCCACCAGCAGAGCCCGATTGATCGAGCCCCAGCATTTT
CDR3aa: CATSRARLIEPQHF
d_gene: NA
abundance: NA
j_gene: TRBJ1-5
v_gene: TRBV15

CDR3nt: TGCGCCAGCAGCCAACCAAAGGGTGGGGGCTATGGCTACACCTTC
CDR3aa: CASSQPKGGGYGYTF
d_gene: NA
abundance: NA
j_gene: TRBJ1-2
v_gene: TRBV4-1

CDR3nt: TGCGCCAGCAGCTCGGTGGGGGGGGCAAGAAACACCATATATTTT
CDR3aa: CASSSVGGARNTIYF
d_gene: NA
abundance: NA
j_gene: TRBJ1-3
v_gene: TRBV5-1

CDR3nt: TGTGCCAGCAGTGATCAAGACAGGACCAAAAACATTCAGTACTTC
CDR3aa: CASSDQDRTKNIQYF
d_gene: NA
abundance: once
j_gene: TRBJ2-4
v_gene: TRBV6-1

CDR3nt: TGTGCCAGCAGCGCCCCGAGGGGCGGAGCTCACTCTAACGATGAGCAGTTCTTC
CDR3aa: CASSAPRGGAHSNDEQFF
d_gene: NA
abundance: NA
j_gene: TRBJ2-1
v_gene: TRBV9

CDR3nt: TGTGCCAGCAGTGGAGTCATAGGGGCCGATGGCTACACCTTC
CDR3aa: CASSGVIGADGYTF
d_gene: NA
abundance: few
j_gene: TRBJ1-2
v_gene: TRBV2

CDR3nt: TGTGCCTGGACACCCCGGGACCGACTCTATGGCTACACCTTC
CDR3aa: CAWTPRDRLYGYTF
d_gene: NA
abundance: NA
j_gene: TRBJ1-2
v_gene: TRBV30

CDR3nt: TGCGCCAGCTCCCAACTAGCTTCAGATGAGCAGTTCTTC
CDR3aa: CASSQLASDEQFF
d_gene: NA
abundance: once
j_gene: TRBJ2-1
v_gene: TRBV10-1